This T cell receptor beta chain was identified during a study of beta chain features in type 1 diabetes. Study details: Age and gender were similar between patients and healthy donors, as were cell yields.

This clone showed up just a few times. Expressed TCRB transcripts were sequenced, since all the RNA that had been isolated was reverse transcribed. Produced via immunoSEQ multiplex PCR; TCRdb's table is partial and in-frame only. This sample yields roughly 450,000 clones, of which about an eighth are seen a single time; approximately 0.045% belongs to the top ten. This CDR3 spans 14 amino acids. In germline, CDR1 is SGHRS, CDR2 YFSETQ. The V gene end was trimmed by 0 bases and the J gene end by 7 bases; junction bases not matched to a gene: 5. This rearrangement joins TRBV5-1 to TRBJ2-7; TRBD1 aligns across 9 bases. This sequence was found in a woman aged 18-35 years in good health. Sequencing input: naive CD4+ T cells from blood. The CDR3 sequence: CASSLATGTGEQYV. The CDR3 DNA follows: TGCGCCAGCAGCTTGGCCACAGGGACAGGGGAGCAGTACGTC.